A single sample is the source of the 2 T cell receptor beta chains below, sequenced in a study of T cell responses to AZD1222 COVID-19 vaccine. Method: immunoSEQ multiplex PCR; TCRdb's copy keeps in-frame clones and lacks some. The sample holds over 120,000 clones, roughly nine tenths seen once. The specimen was peripheral blood, collected 28 days after the second AZD1222 dose. Source of these receptors: an adult who received the AZD1222 COVID-19 vaccine.

This chain uses TRBV28 with TRBJ2-3, with D perhaps matching TRBD1 or TRBD2 (5 bases each). The CDR3 sequence is 15 residues long. V was trimmed by 2 bases and J by 2 bases, leaving 11 bases between them. Germline assignment: CDR1 MDHEN and CDR2 SYDVKM. This chain's CDR3 is CASSLGLGPTDTQYF. The CDR3 DNA reads as TGTGCCAGCAGTTTAGGCCTGGGACCCACAGATACGCAGTATTTT.

This chain uses TRBV3-1 (or the pseudogene TRBV3-2) with TRBJ1-1, with D unresolved. Germline V gene lookup returns CDR1 LGHDT and CDR2 YNNKEL (reference sequence). Trimming cost V 3 bases and J 3 bases, with 11 bases left between them. The CDR3 has 14 amino acids. The CDR3 region is CASSHESRHTEAFF. In DNA form, the CDR3 reads TGTGCCAGCAGCCATGAATCAAGACACACTGAAGCTTTCTTT.